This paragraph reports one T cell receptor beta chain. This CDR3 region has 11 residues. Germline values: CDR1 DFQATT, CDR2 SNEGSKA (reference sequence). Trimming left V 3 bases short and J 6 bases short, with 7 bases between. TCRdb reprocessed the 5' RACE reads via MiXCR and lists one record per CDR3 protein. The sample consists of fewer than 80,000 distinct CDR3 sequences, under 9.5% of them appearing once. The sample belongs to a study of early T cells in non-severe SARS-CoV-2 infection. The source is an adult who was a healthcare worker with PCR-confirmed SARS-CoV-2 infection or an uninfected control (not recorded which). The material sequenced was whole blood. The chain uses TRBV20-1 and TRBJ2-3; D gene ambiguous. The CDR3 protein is CSASPRDTQYF. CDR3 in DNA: TGCAGTGCTAGCCCCAGGGATACGCAGTATTTT.